This TCR beta chain was identified in a study of shared clonotypes between healthy human individuals. Broader study findings: Shared across several donors were 4% to 5% of the naive CD4 clonotypes.

The study separated CD4+ cells into CD45RA+ naive and CD45RA-negative memory subsets. CDR3 size: 15 residues. V lost 4 bases, J lost 4 bases, and 9 bases stayed unmatched. The germline V gene encodes CDR1 SGHDT and CDR2 YYEEEE. Libraries were prepared by immunoSEQ multiplex PCR; TCRdb keeps only in-frame clonotypes and omits some of them. Altogether about 2 million clones are present, roughly 95% being singletons, with the ten largest covering 0.13%. Regarding this clone: Its antigen is unidentified.

The specimen was naive CD4+ T cells sorted from blood. Subset defined: CD45RA+ positively selected. The chain links TRBV5-6 to TRBJ1-2, with 8 positions matching TRBD1. The receptor was derived from a man aged 18 to 30 in good health. CDR3 protein: CASSLRQGQSYGYTF. In DNA, the CDR3 is TGTGCCAGCAGCCTCCGACAGGGGCAGAGCTATGGCTACACCTTC.